This T cell receptor (beta chain) was observed in a study of shared clonotypes between healthy human individuals. Background on the study: Three CD4 naive, three CD4 memory, two CD8 naive and one CD8 memory plate were used per donor.

Germline V lookup: CDR1 SGHVS, CDR2 FQNEAQ. The CDR3 contains 15 residues. Trimming removed 1 base at V and 0 bases at J, with 9 bases between. Clones were read by immunoSEQ multiplex PCR, and TCRdb kept only the in-frame ones, dropping some. The sample yields 700,000 to 950,000 clones, about 96% seen once. CD45RO-negative, CCR7-positively selected cells formed the naive CD8 fraction, excluding terminally differentiated effector memory CD45RA+ cells. Donors, without exception, were Caucasian adults residing in Nashville, Tennessee. The source of this sequence is a man aged 30 to 45 in good health. The sequencing sample was made of naive CD8+ T cells sorted from blood. J is TRBJ1-2 and V is TRBV7-8; no definite D call. CDR3: CASSLEGATNYGYTF. CDR3 bases: TGTGCCAGCAGCTTAGAGGGAGCAACTAACTATGGCTACACCTTC.